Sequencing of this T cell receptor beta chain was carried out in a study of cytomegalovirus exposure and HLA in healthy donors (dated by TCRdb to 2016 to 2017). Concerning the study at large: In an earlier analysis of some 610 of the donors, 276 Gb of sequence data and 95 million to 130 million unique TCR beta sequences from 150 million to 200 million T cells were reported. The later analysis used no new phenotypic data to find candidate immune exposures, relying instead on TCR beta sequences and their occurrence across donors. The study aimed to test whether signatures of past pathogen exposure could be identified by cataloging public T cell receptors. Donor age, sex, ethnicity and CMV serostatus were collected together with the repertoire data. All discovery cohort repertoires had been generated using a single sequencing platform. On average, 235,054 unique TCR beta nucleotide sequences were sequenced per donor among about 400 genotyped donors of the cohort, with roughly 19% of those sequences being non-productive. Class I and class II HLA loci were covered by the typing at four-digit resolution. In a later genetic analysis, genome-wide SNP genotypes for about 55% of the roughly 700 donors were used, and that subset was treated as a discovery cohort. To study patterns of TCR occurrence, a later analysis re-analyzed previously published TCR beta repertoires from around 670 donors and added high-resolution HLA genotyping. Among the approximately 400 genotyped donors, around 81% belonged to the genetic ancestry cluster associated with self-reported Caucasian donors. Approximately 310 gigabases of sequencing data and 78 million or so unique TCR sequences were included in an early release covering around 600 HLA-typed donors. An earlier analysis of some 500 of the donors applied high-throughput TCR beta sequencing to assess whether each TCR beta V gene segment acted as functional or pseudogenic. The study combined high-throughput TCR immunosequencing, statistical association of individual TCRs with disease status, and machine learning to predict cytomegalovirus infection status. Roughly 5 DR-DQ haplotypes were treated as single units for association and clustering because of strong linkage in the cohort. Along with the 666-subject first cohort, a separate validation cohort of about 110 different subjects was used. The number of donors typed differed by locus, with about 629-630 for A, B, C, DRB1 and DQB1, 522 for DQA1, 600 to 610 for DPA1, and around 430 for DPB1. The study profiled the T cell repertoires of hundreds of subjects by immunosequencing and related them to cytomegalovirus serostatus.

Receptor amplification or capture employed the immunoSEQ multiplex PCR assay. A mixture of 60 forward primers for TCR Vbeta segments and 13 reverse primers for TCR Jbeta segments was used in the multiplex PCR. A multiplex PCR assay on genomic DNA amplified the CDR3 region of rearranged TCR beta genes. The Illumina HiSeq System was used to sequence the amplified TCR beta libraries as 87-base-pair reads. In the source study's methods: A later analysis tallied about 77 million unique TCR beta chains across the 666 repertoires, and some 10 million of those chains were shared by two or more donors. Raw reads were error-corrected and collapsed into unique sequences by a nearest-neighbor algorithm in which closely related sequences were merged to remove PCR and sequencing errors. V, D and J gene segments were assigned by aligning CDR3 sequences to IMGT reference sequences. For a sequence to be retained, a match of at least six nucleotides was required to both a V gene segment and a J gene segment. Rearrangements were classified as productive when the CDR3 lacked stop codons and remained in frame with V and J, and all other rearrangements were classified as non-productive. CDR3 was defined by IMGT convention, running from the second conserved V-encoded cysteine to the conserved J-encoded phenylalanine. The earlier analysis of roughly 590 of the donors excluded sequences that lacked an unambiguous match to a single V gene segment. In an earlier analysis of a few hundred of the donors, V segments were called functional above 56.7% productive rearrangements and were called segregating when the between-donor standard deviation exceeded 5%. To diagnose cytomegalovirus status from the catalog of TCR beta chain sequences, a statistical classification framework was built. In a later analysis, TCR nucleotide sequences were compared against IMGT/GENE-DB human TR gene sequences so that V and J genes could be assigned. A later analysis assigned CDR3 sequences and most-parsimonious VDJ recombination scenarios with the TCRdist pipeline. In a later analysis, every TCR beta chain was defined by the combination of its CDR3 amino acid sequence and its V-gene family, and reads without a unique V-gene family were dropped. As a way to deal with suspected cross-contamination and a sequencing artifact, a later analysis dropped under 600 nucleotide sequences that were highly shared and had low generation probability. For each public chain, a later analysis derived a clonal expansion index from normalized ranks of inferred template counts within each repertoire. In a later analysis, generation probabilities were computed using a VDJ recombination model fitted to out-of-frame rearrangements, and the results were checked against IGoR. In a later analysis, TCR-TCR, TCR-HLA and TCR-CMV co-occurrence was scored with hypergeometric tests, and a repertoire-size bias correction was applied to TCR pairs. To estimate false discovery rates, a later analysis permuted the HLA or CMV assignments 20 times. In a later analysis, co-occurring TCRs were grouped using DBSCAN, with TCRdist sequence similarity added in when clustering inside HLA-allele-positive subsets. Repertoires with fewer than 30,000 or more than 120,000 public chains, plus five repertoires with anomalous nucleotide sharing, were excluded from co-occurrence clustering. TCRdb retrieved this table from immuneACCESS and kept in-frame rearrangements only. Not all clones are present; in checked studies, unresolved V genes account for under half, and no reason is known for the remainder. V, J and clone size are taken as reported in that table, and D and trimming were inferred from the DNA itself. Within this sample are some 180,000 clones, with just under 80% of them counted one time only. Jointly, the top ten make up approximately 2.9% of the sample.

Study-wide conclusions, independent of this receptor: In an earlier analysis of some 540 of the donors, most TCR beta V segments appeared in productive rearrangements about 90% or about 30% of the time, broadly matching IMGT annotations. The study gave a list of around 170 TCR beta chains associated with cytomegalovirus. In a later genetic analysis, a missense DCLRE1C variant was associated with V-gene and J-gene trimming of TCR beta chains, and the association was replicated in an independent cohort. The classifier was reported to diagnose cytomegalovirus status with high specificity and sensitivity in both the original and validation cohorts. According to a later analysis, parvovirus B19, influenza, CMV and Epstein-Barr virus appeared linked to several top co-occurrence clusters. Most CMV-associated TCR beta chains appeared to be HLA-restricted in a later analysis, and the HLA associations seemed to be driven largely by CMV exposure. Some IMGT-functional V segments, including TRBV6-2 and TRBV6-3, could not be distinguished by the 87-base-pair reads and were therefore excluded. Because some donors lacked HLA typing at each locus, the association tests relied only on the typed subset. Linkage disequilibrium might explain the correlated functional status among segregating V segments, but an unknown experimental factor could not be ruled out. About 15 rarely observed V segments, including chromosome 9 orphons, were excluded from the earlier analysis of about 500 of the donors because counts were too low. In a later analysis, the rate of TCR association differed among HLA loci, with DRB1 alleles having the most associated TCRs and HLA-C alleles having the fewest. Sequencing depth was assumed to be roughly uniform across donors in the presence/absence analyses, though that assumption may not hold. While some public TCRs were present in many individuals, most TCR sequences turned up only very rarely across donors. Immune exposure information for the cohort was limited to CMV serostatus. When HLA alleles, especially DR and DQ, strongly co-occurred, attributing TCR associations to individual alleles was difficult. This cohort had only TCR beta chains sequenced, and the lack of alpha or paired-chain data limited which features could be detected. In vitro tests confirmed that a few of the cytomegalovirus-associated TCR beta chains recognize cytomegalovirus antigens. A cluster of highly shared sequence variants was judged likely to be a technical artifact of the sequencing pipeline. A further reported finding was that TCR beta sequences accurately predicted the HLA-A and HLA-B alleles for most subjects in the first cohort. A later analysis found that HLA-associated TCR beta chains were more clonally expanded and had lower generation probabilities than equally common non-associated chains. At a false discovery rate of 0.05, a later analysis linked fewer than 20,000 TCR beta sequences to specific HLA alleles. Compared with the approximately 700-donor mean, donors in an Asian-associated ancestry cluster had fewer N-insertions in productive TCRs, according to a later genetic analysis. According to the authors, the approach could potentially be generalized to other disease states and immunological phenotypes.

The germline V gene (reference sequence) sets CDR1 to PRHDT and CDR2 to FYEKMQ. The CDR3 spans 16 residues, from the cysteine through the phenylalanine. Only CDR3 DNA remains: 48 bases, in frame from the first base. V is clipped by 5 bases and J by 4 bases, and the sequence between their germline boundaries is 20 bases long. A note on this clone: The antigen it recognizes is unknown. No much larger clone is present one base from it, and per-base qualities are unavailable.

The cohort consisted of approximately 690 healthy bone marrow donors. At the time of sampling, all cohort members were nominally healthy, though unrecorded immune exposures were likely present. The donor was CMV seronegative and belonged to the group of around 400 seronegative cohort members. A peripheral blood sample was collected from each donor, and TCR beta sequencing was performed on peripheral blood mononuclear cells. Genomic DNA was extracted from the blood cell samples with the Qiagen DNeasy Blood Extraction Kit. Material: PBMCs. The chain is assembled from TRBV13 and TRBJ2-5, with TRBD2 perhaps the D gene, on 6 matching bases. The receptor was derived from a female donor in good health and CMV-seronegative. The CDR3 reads CASSHGLEGLRETQYF. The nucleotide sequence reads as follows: TGTGCCAGCAGCCACGGGTTGGAGGGTTTAAGAGAGACCCAGTACTTC.